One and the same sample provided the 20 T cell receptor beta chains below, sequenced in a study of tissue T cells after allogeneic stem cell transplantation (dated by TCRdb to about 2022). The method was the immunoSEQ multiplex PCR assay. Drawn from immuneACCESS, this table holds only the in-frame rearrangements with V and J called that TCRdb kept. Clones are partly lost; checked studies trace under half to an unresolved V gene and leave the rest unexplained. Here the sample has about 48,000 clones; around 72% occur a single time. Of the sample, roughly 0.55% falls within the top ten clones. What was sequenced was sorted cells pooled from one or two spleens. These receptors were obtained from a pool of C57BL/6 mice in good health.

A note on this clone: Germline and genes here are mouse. CDR3 DNA (partial): TGTGCCTGGAGTCTACGGGACAGGAGTGCAGAAACGCTGTAT. Translating it yields CAWSLRDRSAETLY. The whole CDR3 protein is CAWSLRDRSAETLYF. The gene calls are TRBV31 and TRBJ2-3; TRBD1 agrees at 8 bases. The CDR3 end lies 1 residue beyond the end of the read and is filled in from the germline J gene. The J segment lost 0 bases and the V segment lost 0 bases, leaving 2 bases of the junction unmatched. The CDR3 extends over 15 amino acids. Germline CDR1 and CDR2: GKSSPN and SITVG.

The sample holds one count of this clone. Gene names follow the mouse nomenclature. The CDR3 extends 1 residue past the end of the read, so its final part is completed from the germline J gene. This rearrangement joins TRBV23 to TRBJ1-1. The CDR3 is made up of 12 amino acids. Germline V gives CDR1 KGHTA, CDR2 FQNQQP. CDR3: CSSSQSNTEVFF. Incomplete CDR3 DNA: TGCTCCAGCAGTCAATCAAACACAGAAGTCTTC.

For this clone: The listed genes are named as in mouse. The covered CDR3 bases are TGTGCTAGCAGTTTATGGGGGGCTTCCTATAATTCGCCCCTCTAC. Its translation is CASSLWGASYNSPLY. The CDR3 in its entirety is CASSLWGASYNSPLYF. The rearrangement uses TRBV29 and TRBJ1-6; possibly TRBD1 for D (6 bases). The read gets to within 1 residue of the CDR3 end, and the germline J gene fills in the rest. TRBJ1-6 belongs to the ORF category, with a function that is uncertain. This CDR3 is 16 amino acids long. Trimming shortened V by 1 base and J by 0 bases, and 7 bases separated the two germline ends. Germline lookup yields CDR1 MSHET and CDR2 SYDVDS.

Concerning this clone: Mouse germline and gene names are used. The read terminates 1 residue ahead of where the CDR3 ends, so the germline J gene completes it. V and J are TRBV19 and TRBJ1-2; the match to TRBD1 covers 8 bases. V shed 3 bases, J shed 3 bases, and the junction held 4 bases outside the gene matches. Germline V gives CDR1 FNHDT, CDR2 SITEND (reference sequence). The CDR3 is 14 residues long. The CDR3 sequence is CASSRDRGDSDYTF. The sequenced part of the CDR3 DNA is TGTGCCAGCAGTAGAGACAGGGGCGACTCCGACTACACC.

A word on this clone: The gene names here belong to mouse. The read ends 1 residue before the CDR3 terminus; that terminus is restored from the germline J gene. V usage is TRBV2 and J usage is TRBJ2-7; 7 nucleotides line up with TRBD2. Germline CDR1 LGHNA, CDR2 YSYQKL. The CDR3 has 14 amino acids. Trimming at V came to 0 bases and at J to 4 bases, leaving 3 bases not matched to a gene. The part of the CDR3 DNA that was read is TGTGCCAGCAGCCAAGACCTGGGGGAATATGAACAGTAC. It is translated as CASSQDLGEYEQY. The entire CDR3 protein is CASSQDLGEYEQYF.

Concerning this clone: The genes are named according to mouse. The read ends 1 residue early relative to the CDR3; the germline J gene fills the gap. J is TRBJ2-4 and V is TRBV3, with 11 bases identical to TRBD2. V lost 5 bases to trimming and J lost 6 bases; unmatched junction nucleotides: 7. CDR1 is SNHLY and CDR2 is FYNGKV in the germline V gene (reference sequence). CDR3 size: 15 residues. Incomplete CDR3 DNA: TGTGCCAGCAGCCCGAAGACTGGGGGGGAGAACACCTTGTAC. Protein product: CASSPKTGGENTLY. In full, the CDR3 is CASSPKTGGENTLYF.

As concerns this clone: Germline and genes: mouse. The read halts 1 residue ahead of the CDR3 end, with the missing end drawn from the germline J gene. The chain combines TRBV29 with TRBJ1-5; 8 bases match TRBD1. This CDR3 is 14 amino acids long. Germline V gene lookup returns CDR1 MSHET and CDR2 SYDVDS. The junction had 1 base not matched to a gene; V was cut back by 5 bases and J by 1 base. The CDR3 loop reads CASSRQGNNQAPLF. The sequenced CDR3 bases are TGTGCTAGCAGTCGACAGGGGAACAACCAGGCTCCGCTT.

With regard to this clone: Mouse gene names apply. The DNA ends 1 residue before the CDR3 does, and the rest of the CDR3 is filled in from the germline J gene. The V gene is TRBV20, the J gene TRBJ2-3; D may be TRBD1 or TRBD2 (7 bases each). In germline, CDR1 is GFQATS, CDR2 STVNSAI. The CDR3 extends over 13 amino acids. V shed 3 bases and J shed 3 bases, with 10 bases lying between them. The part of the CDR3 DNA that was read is TGTGGTGCTAGCCAGGGGGGGGCAGAAACGCTGTAT. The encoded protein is CGASQGGAETLY. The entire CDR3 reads CGASQGGAETLYF.

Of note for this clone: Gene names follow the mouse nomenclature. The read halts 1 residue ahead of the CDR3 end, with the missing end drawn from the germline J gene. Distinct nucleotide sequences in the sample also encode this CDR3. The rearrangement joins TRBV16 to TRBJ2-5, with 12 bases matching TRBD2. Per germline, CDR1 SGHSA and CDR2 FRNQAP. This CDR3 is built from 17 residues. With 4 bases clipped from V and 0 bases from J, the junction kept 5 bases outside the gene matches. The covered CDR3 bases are TGTGCAAGCAGCTCGGGACTGGGGGGTTTTAACCAAGACACCCAGTAC. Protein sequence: CASSSGLGGFNQDTQY. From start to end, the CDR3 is CASSSGLGGFNQDTQYF.

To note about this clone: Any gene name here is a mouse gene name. The part of the CDR3 DNA that was read is TGTGGTGCCATCTGGGGGGGCGGCCAAGACACCCAGTAC. Translated, it gives CGAIWGGGQDTQY. The complete CDR3 reads CGAIWGGGQDTQYF. The chain employs TRBV20 and TRBJ2-5, with TRBD2 matching over 10 bases. The read ends 1 residue early relative to the CDR3; the germline J gene fills the gap. In germline, CDR1 is GFQATS, CDR2 STVNSAI. The junction had 5 bases not matched to a gene; V was cut back by 6 bases and J by 2 bases. The CDR3 contains 14 residues. Full variable domain (outside the CDR3, taken from reference TRBV20 and TRBJ2-5): GALVYQYPRRTICKSGTSMRMECQAVGFQATSVAWYRQSPQKTFELIALSTVNSAIKYEQNFTQEKFPISHPNLSFSSMTVLNAYLEDRGLYLCGAIWGGGQDTQYFGPGTRLLVL.

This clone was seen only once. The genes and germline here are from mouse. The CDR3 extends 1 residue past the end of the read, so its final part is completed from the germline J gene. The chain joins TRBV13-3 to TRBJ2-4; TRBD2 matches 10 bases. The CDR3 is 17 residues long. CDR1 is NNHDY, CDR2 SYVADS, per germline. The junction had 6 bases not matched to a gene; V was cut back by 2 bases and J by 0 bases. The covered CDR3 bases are TGTGCCAGCAGTGAAGCGGGACTGGGGCTTAGTCAAAACACCTTGTAC. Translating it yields CASSEAGLGLSQNTLY. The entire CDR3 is CASSEAGLGLSQNTLYF.

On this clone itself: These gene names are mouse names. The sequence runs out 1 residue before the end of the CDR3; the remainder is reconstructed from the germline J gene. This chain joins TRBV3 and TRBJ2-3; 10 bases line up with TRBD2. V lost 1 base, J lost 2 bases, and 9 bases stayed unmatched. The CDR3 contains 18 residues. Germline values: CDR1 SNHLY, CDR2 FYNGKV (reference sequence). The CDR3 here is CASSLVWGGANFAETLYF. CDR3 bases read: TGTGCCAGCAGCTTAGTCTGGGGGGGCGCCAATTTTGCAGAAACGCTGTAT.

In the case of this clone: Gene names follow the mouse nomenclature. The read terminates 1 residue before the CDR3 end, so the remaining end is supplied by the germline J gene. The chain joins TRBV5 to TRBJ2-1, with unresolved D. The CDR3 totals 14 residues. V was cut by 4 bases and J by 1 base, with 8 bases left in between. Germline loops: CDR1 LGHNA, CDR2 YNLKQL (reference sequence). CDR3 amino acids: CASSPARNYAEQFF. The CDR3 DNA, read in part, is TGTGCCAGCAGCCCCGCCAGGAACTATGCTGAGCAGTTC.

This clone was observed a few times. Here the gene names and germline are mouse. CDR3 bases read: TGTGCCAGCAGCCAAGGACAGGCAAACACCGGGCAGCTCTAC. Its translation is CASSQGQANTGQLY. The full CDR3 protein reads CASSQGQANTGQLYF. The chain links TRBV2 to TRBJ2-2, with D possibly being TRBD1 (6 bases). The read finishes 1 residue shy of the CDR3 end, and the germline J gene is used to complete it. V was trimmed by 1 base and J by 0 bases, leaving 6 bases between them. This CDR3 spans 15 amino acids. Germline values: CDR1 LGHNA, CDR2 YSYQKL.

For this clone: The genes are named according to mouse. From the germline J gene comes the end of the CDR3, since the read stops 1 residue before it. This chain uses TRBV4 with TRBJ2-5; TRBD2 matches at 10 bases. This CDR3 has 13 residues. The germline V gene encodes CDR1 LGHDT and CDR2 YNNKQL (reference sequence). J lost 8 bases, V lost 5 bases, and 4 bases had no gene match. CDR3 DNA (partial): TGTGCCAGCAGCACGGACTGGGGGACCACCCAGTAC. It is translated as CASSTDWGTTQY. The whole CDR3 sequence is CASSTDWGTTQYF.

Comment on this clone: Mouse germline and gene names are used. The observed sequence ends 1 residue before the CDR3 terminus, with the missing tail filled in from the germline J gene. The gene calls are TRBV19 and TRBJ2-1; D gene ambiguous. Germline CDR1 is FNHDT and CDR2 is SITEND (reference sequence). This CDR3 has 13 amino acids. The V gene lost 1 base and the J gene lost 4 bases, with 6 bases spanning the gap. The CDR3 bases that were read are TGTGCCAGCAGTATAAACGGATATGCTGAGCAGTTC. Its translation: CASSINGYAEQF. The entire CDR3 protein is CASSINGYAEQFF. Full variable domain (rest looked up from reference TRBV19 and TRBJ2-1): GGIITQTPKFLIGQEGQKLTLKCQQNFNHDTMYWYRQDSGKGLRLIYYSITENDLQKGDLSEGYDASREKKSSFSLTVTSAQKNEMAVFLCASSINGYAEQFFGPGTRLTVL.

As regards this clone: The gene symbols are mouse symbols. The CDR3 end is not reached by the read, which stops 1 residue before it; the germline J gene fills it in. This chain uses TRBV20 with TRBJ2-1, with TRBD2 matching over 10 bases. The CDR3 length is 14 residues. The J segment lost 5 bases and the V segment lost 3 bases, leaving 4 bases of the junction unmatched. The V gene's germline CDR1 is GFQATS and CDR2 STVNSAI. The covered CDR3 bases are TGTGGTGCTAGACCGGGACTGGGGAATGCTGAGCAGTTC. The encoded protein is CGARPGLGNAEQF. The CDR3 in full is CGARPGLGNAEQFF. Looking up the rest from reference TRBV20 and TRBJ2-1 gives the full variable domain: GALVYQYPRRTICKSGTSMRMECQAVGFQATSVAWYRQSPQKTFELIALSTVNSAIKYEQNFTQEKFPISHPNLSFSSMTVLNAYLEDRGLYLCGARPGLGNAEQFFGPGTRLTVL.

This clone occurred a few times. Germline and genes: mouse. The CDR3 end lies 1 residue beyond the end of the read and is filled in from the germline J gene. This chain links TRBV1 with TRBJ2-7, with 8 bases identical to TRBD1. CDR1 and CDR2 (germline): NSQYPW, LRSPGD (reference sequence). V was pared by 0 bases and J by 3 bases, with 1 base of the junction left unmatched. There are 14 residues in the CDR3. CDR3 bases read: TGCACCTGCAGTGCAGAGGACAGGGACTATGAACAGTAC. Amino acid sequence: CTCSAEDRDYEQY. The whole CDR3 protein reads CTCSAEDRDYEQYF.

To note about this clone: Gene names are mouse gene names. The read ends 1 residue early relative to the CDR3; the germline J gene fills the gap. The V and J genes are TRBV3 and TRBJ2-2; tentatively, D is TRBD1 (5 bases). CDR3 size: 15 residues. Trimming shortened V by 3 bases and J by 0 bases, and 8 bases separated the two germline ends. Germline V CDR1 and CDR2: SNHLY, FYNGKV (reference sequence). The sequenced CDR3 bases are TGTGCCAGCAGCTTTAGGGGAGCAAACACCGGGCAGCTCTAC. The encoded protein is CASSFRGANTGQLY. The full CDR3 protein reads CASSFRGANTGQLYF.

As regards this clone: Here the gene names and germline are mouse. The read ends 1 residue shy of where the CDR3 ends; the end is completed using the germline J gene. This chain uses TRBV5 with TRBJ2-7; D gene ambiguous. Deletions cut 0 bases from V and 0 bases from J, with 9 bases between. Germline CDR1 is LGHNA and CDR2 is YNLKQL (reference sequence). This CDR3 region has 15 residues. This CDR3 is CASSQEGQDSYEQYF. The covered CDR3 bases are TGTGCCAGCAGCCAAGAAGGGCAGGACTCCTATGAACAGTAC.